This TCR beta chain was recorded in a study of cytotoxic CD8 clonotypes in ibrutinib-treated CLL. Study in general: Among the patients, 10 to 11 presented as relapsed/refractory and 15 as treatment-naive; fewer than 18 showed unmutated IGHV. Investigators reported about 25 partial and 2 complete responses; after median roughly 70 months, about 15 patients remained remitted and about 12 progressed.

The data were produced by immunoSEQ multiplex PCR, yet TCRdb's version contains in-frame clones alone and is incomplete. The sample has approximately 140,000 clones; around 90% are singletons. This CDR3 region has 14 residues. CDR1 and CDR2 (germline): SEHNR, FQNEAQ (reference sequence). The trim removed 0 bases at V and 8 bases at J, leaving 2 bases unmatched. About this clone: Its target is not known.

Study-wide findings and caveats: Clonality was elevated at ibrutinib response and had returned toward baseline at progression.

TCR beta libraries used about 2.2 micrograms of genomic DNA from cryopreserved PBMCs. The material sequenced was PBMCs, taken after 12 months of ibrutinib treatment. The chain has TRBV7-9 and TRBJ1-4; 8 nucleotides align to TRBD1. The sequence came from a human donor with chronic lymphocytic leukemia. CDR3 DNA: TGTGCCAGCAGCTTAGCCGGACAGGGCGAAAAACTGTTTTTT. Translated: CASSLAGQGEKLFF.